This entry lists 17 T cell receptor beta chains sequenced from one sample in a study of T cell changes during pregnancy in multiple sclerosis. Here immunoSEQ multiplex PCR was the method, and the copy in TCRdb shows in-frame clones only, minus some. Of 75,000 to 95,000 clones listed, roughly 90% are singletons. The sequences come from peripheral blood, collected before pregnancy. These receptors all come from a female donor with multiple sclerosis, enrolled in a pregnancy study.

The rearrangement links TRBV4-2 to TRBJ1-4; D remains ambiguous. This CDR3 is built from 15 residues. Germline V gene sequence: CDR1 LGHNA, CDR2 YNFKEQ. V was clipped by 4 bases and J by 8 bases, with 17 bases between them. The CDR3 region has the DNA TGTGCCAGCAGCCCTTCGAGGAATGAGATAGAAAAACTGTTTTTT. Its translation: CASSPSRNEIEKLFF.

This clone was observed a single time. V gene TRBV2 combines with J gene TRBJ1-6, with 11 bases identical to TRBD1. Germline-derived CDR1 and CDR2 are SNHLY and FYNNEI. The CDR3 loop spans 16 amino acids. With V trimmed by 7 bases and J by 1 base, 3 bases remained unmatched. The CDR3 DNA reads TGTGCCAGCATGGGACAGGGGGTATCCTATAATTCACCCCTCCACTTT. This gives the protein CASMGQGVSYNSPLHF.

The CDR3 bases are TGTGCCAGTAGTACAGGGTTTCGCAATCAGCCCCAGCATTTT. Translating it yields CASSTGFRNQPQHF. The chain links TRBV19 to TRBJ1-5, with D perhaps matching TRBD1 (5 bases). The V and J ends lost 4 bases and 2 bases respectively, with 9 bases between them. Germline CDR1 is LNHDA and CDR2 is SQIVND (reference sequence). This CDR3 is 14 amino acids long. The full variable domain, completed using reference TRBV19 and TRBJ1-5, is DGGITQSPKYLFRKEGQNVTLSCEQNLNHDAMYWYRQDPGQGLRLIYYSQIVNDFQKGDIAEGYSVSREKKESFPLTVTSAQKNPTAFYLCASSTGFRNQPQHFGDGTRLSIL.

V usage is TRBV18 and J usage is TRBJ2-3; D possibly corresponds to TRBD1 (5 bases). CDR3 length equals 15 residues. Trimming left V 2 bases short and J 4 bases short, with 13 bases between. In germline, CDR1 is KGHSH, CDR2 LQKENI. The CDR3 loop is CASSPRGRGADTQYF. In DNA form, the CDR3 reads TGTGCCAGCTCACCAAGGGGTAGAGGCGCAGATACGCAGTATTTT.

The chain links TRBV11-2 to TRBJ2-7; tentatively, D is TRBD1 (6 bases). CDR3 length: 16 amino acids. The germline V gene encodes CDR1 SGHAT and CDR2 FQNNGV. Trimming removed 1 base at V and 0 bases at J, with 13 bases between. The CDR3 bases are TGTGCCAGCAGCTTAGCGGGCAGGGGTAGCTCCTACGAGCAGTACTTC. This codes for CASSLAGRGSSYEQYF. Full variable domain (remainder filled in from reference TRBV11-2 and TRBJ2-7): EAGVAQSPRYKIIEKRQSVAFWCNPISGHATLYWYQQILGQGPKLLIQFQNNGVVDDSQLPKDRFSAERLKGVDSTLKIQPAKLEDSAVYLCASSLAGRGSSYEQYFGPGTRLTVT.

In this sample, this clone turned up once. The gene calls are TRBV6-6 and TRBJ2-1, with a weak D call TRBD2 (6 bases). From germline, CDR1 is MNHNY and CDR2 SVGAGI (reference sequence). The CDR3 has 16 amino acids. Deletions cut 4 bases from V and 2 bases from J, with 15 bases between. The CDR3 DNA reads as TGTGCCAGCAGTTTAACTCCGGAGGGAACCTACAATGAGCAGTTCTTC. This sequence encodes CASSLTPEGTYNEQFF.

The chain couples TRBV9 to TRBJ2-7, with a weak D call TRBD1 (6 bases). CDR1 SGDLS and CDR2 YYNGEE come from the germline V gene. The V gene lost 0 bases and the J gene lost 3 bases, with 13 bases spanning the gap. The CDR3 sequence is 15 residues long. CDR3 nucleotides: TGTGCCAGCAGCGTAGCGGGACACGGGAACTACGAGCAGTACTTC. Encoded protein: CASSVAGHGNYEQYF.

V and J are TRBV5-1 and TRBJ2-7, with 7 bases fitting TRBD1. The germline CDR1 and CDR2 sequences are SGHRS and YFSETQ. The J segment lost 2 bases and the V segment lost 3 bases, leaving 8 bases of the junction unmatched. The CDR3 has 15 amino acids. The CDR3 coding sequence is TGCGCCAGCAGCTCGCAGGGACAGCCCGCCTACGAGCAGTACTTC. Translation: CASSSQGQPAYEQYF.

This rearrangement joins TRBV5-6 to TRBJ1-5; TRBD1 aligns across 9 bases. Germline V gene sequence: CDR1 SGHDT, CDR2 YYEEEE. The V and J ends lost 0 bases and 4 bases, in that order; junction bases with no gene match: 2. CDR3 size: 15 residues. The CDR3: CASSLGQGVNQPQHF. CDR3 in DNA: TGTGCCAGCAGCTTGGGACAGGGGGTTAATCAGCCCCAGCATTTT.

This rearrangement joins TRBV5-5 to TRBJ2-7, with 9 bases that match TRBD2. This CDR3 region has 16 residues. Per germline, CDR1 SGHKS and CDR2 YYEKEE (reference sequence). The V segment lost 0 bases and the J segment 0 bases; nucleotides outside the gene matches: 4. CDR3 sequence reads: CASSLVLAGSSYEQYF. The CDR3, as DNA: TGTGCCAGCAGCTTGGTACTAGCGGGCAGCTCCTACGAGCAGTACTTC. Full variable domain (missing parts from reference TRBV5-5 and TRBJ2-7): DAGVTQSPTHLIKTRGQQVTLRCSPISGHKSVSWYQQVLGQGPQFIFQYYEKEERGRGNFPDRFSARQFPNYSSELNVNALLLGDSALYLCASSLVLAGSSYEQYFGPGTRLTVT.

The rearrangement joins TRBV28 to TRBJ2-5; 14 nucleotides agree with TRBD2. Germline V gene data show CDR1 as MDHEN and CDR2 as SYDVKM. V shed 6 bases and J 0 bases; nucleotides not matched to a gene: 6. This CDR3 contains 17 residues. DNA of the CDR3: TGTGCCAGCAGCAGGACTAGCGGGAGGACCCACCAAGAGACCCAGTACTTC. Translation gives CASSRTSGRTHQETQYF.

The chain carries TRBV7-2 and TRBJ1-1; perhaps TRBD1 as D (6 bases). Germline CDR1 is SGHTA and CDR2 is FQGNSA. Trimming took 1 base from V and 4 from J, leaving 7 bases between them. CDR3 length equals 13 residues. The CDR3: CASSLDRVTEAFF. The DNA for the CDR3 is TGTGCCAGCAGCTTAGACAGGGTCACTGAAGCTTTCTTT.

The chain uses TRBV6-5 and TRBJ2-3, with a weak D call TRBD2 (6 bases). The V end lost 5 bases, the J end lost 0 bases, and 9 bases lay between the germline ends. Germline V gene sequence: CDR1 MNHEY, CDR2 SVGAGI. CDR3 length: 14 amino acids. The CDR3 sequence is CASSRGTSTDTQYF. CDR3 in DNA: TGTGCCAGCAGTCGGGGGACTAGCACAGATACGCAGTATTTT.

DNA for the CDR3: TGTGCCTGGAGTACTAGCGGGAATGAGCAGTTCTTC. This encodes CAWSTSGNEQFF. The V and J genes are TRBV30 and TRBJ2-1; 9 bases line up with TRBD2. V shed 2 bases and J 7 bases; nucleotides not matched to a gene: 0. CDR3 size: 12 residues. Germline V gene data show CDR1 as GTSNPN and CDR2 as SVGIG (reference sequence).

This chain uses TRBV18 with TRBJ1-2; no definite D call. This CDR3 spans 13 amino acids. Per germline, CDR1 KGHSH and CDR2 LQKENI. The V gene lost 2 bases and the J gene lost 8 bases, with 12 bases spanning the gap. CDR3 DNA: TGTGCCAGCTCACCATACGCGACAAGCGGCTACACCTTC. It specifies CASSPYATSGYTF. Combining the CDR3 with reference TRBV18 and TRBJ1-2 gives the whole variable domain NAGVMQNPRHLVRRRGQEARLRCSPMKGHSHVYWYRQLPEEGLKFMVYLQKENIIDESGMPKERFSAEFPKEGPSILRIQQVVRGDSAAYFCASSPYATSGYTFGSGTRLTVV.

V and J are TRBV16 and TRBJ2-2; TRBD1 might be the D (6 bases). Germline V gene lookup returns CDR1 KGHSY and CDR2 FQNENV. The CDR3 contains 13 residues. With 2 bases removed from V and 5 bases from J, the gap between germline ends came to 6 bases. The chain's CDR3 is CASSQQGTGELFF. CDR3 DNA sequence: TGTGCCAGCAGCCAACAGGGGACCGGGGAGCTGTTTTTT.

This chain uses TRBV27 with TRBJ2-1; 11 positions match TRBD2. The CDR3 totals 15 residues. Germline-derived CDR1 and CDR2 are MNHEY and SMNVEV (reference sequence). V dropped 1 base and J dropped 9; count of bases not matched to a gene: 5. The CDR3 loop is CASSLFSGRAREQFF. CDR3 coding DNA: TGTGCCAGCAGTTTATTTAGCGGGAGGGCCCGTGAGCAGTTCTTC.